This TCR beta chain derives from a study of vaccination effects on CD4 cells after COVID-19. On the study more broadly: A median of 72 days separated the second dose and sampling. Notes on the study in general: Long after vaccination, the clones induced by infection and by vaccine shrank markedly in size.

Comment on this clone: What it binds is unknown.

Germline assignment: CDR1 KGHSH and CDR2 LQKENI. V was trimmed by 6 bases and J by 1 base, leaving 18 bases between them. The CDR3 is made up of 16 amino acids. Antigen-specific CD4+ T cells expanded by the ViraFEST assay with viral peptide pools were then sequenced. Culturing for 9 to 10 days preceded CD4+ T cell isolation. Each participant was given two doses of one vaccine (BNT162b2 or mRNA-1273). The culture medium for 1.5 million to 2 million PBMC per well included 9.5 to 10 IU/ml IL-2 and roughly 10 ug/ml peptides. On both days 3 and 7, half of the culture medium was replaced with IL-2 medium. Sequencing was performed with immunoSEQ multiplex PCR; in TCRdb, only in-frame clones are kept and a portion is missing. The table lists around 25,000 clones, 83% of them singletons.

The genes are TRBV18 and TRBJ1-1, with a tentative D call TRBD1 (5 bases). The receptor was derived from a human donor who received a COVID-19 vaccine. Some clones in this sample may be carry-over from other donors' samples. The sample in question was CD4+ T cells from PBMCs cultured with HCoV-NL63 spike peptides, obtained after COVID-19 vaccination. The DNA of the CDR3 is TGTGCCAGCTCGAAGGGACCTGGGGTATCGAACACTGAAGCTTTCTTT. This sequence encodes CASSKGPGVSNTEAFF.